The source of this T cell receptor beta chain is a study of blood T cell repertoires in COVID-19. This clone has a single count. Under the authors' procedure: From reference gene primer amplification, estimates of nucleated cell counts were derived. Here immunoSEQ multiplex PCR was the method, and the copy in TCRdb shows in-frame clones only, minus some. V, J and clone size reflect that table, while D and trimming were determined from the DNA. Of over 100,000 clones listed, about 89% are singletons. Germline-derived CDR1 and CDR2 are GTSNPN and SVGIG (reference sequence). With V trimmed by 6 bases and J by 8 bases, 8 bases remained unmatched. This CDR3 region has 13 residues.

This sequence originates from a man aged 35-49 years with acute or convalescent COVID-19. The sequenced sample was peripheral blood. This sequence joins TRBV30 and TRBJ2-1; 9 nucleotides agree with TRBD2. CDR3 loop: CACRSGSMDEQFF. The CDR3 DNA reads as TGTGCCTGCCGTAGCGGGAGCATGGATGAGCAGTTCTTC.